Reported below is one T cell receptor beta chain. The antigen is not known. A junction boundary mismatches the germline segment, possibly from a read error. This specimen belongs to a study of T cell responses to AZD1222 COVID-19 vaccine. Study conclusions and caveats: Scientists sampled the repertoires only once the peak T cell response had passed.

Some second doses came at about 4 weeks and others at about 12 weeks; these were pooled. This CDR3 is built from 15 residues. The germline V gene encodes CDR1 SGHNT and CDR2 YYREEE (reference sequence). Clones were sequenced by immunoSEQ multiplex PCR, and TCRdb holds only the in-frame ones, with some missing. The sample has 100,000 or so clones; 80% to 95% are singletons. Specimen: peripheral blood, collected 28 days after the second AZD1222 dose. The chain employs TRBV5-4 and TRBJ1-3; D uncertain. This sequence was found in an adult who received the AZD1222 COVID-19 vaccine. As DNA, the CDR3 is TGTGCCAGCAGCTTGGAGGCTGCAACTGGAGACACCATATATTTT. It specifies CASSLEAATGDTIYF.